This record concerns one T cell receptor (beta chain) sequence. No antigen is known for it. No per-base quality is available; no much larger clone lies one base away. Library preparation employed the immunoSEQ multiplex PCR assay. For the multiplex PCR, a mixture combining 60 forward primers for TCR Vbeta segments and 13 reverse primers for TCR Jbeta segments was used. The CDR3 region of rearranged TCR beta genes was amplified from genomic DNA by a multiplex PCR assay. The amplified TCR beta libraries were sequenced on the Illumina HiSeq System as 87-base-pair reads. Processing in the source paper ran as follows. Across the 670 or so repertoires, a later analysis counted 80 million or so unique TCR beta chains, 8.5 million to 12 million of which were shared by at least two donors. A nearest-neighbor algorithm error-corrected the raw reads and collapsed the reads into unique sequences, merging closely related sequences to remove PCR and sequencing errors. To assign V, D and J gene segments, CDR3 sequences were aligned to IMGT reference sequences. For a sequence to be retained, at least a six-nucleotide match to both a V gene segment and a J gene segment was required. A rearrangement was called productive if the CDR3 had no stop codons and remained in frame with V and J, and every other rearrangement was called non-productive. CDR3 was defined by IMGT convention, running from the second conserved V-encoded cysteine to the conserved J-encoded phenylalanine. The earlier analysis of some 580 of the donors excluded any sequence lacking an unambiguous match to a single V gene segment. In an earlier analysis of approximately 560 of the donors, a V segment was called functional when productive rearrangements were above 56.7%, and segregating when the standard deviation between donors exceeded 5%. To diagnose cytomegalovirus status from the catalog of TCR beta chain sequences, a statistical classification framework was built. In a later analysis, TCR nucleotide sequences were compared against IMGT/GENE-DB human TR gene sequences so that V and J genes could be assigned. A later analysis assigned CDR3 sequences and most-parsimonious VDJ recombination scenarios with the TCRdist pipeline. A later analysis defined each TCR beta chain by its CDR3 amino acid sequence plus V-gene family, and excluded reads lacking a unique V-gene family. In a later analysis, 450 to 600 highly shared, low-generation-probability nucleotide sequences were removed to address suspected cross-contamination and a sequencing artifact. A later analysis calculated a clonal expansion index for each public chain from normalized within-repertoire ranks of inferred template counts. Generation probabilities in a later analysis came from a VDJ recombination model fitted to out-of-frame rearrangements, and those results were checked against IGoR. In a later analysis, TCR-TCR, TCR-HLA and TCR-CMV co-occurrence was scored with hypergeometric tests, and a repertoire-size bias correction was applied to TCR pairs. To estimate false discovery rates, a later analysis permuted the HLA or CMV assignments 20 times. A later analysis grouped co-occurring TCRs with DBSCAN, adding TCRdist sequence similarity when clustering within HLA-allele-positive subsets. For co-occurrence clustering, repertoires with fewer than 30,000 or more than 120,000 public chains were excluded, along with five or six repertoires with anomalous nucleotide sharing. The clones in this table, taken by TCRdb from immuneACCESS, are in-frame only. Not every clone is retained; where verified, under half of the shortfall comes from an unresolved V gene, and the cause of the rest is unknown. The V and J calls and clone size were taken over from that table, and D and trimming were inferred from the DNA. The sample data list some 120,000 clones, and less than 85% of these were observed just once. The ten most abundant clones make up 1% of the sample.

The sample comes from a study of cytomegalovirus exposure and HLA in healthy donors (dated by TCRdb to 2016 to 2017). Context from the whole study: In an earlier analysis of under 750 of the donors, approximately 260 Gb of sequence data and 90 million to 120 million unique TCR beta sequences from some 170 million T cells were reported. HLA typing included class I and class II loci at four-digit resolution. Donor age, sex, ethnicity and CMV serostatus were collected together with the repertoire data. The aim of the study was to test whether cataloging public T cell receptors could identify signatures of past pathogen exposure. In the later analysis, no new phenotypic data were used to find candidate immune exposures; instead, reliance was placed on TCR beta sequences and their occurrence across donors. Besides the first cohort of hundreds of subjects, a separate validation cohort made up of about 120 different subjects was used. Every discovery cohort repertoire had been produced on one sequencing platform. A handful of DR-DQ haplotypes were handled as single units for association and clustering because linkage in the cohort was strong. The T cell repertoires of 670 or so subjects were profiled by immunosequencing and related to cytomegalovirus serostatus. High-throughput TCR immunosequencing, statistical association of individual TCRs with disease status, and machine learning were combined to predict cytomegalovirus infection status. Of the roughly 430 genotyped donors, 81% fell in the genetic ancestry cluster associated with self-reported Caucasian donors. The number of donors typed differed by locus, with roughly 620-640 for A, B, C, DRB1 and DQB1, around 500 for DQA1, nearly 610 for DPA1, and approximately 470 for DPB1. In a later analysis, previously published TCR beta repertoires from about 670 donors were re-analyzed and high-resolution HLA genotyping was added so that TCR occurrence patterns could be studied. A later genetic analysis took genome-wide SNP genotypes for 398 of the 666 donors and used that subset as a discovery cohort. Among a few hundred genotyped donors of the cohort, an average of roughly 240,000 unique TCR beta nucleotide sequences were sequenced per donor, around 18% of them non-productive. An earlier analysis of approximately 630 of the donors applied high-throughput TCR beta sequencing to assess whether each TCR beta V gene segment acted as functional or pseudogenic. Roughly 300 gigabases of sequencing data and 70 million to 100 million unique TCR sequences were included in an early release covering 500 to 750 HLA-typed donors. Overall study results and their limits: Sequencing depth was assumed to be roughly uniform across donors in the presence/absence analyses, though that assumption may not hold. The classifier was reported to diagnose cytomegalovirus status with high specificity and sensitivity in both the original and validation cohorts. According to a later analysis, TCR association rates differed among HLA loci, with DRB1 alleles showing the most associated TCRs and HLA-C alleles showing the fewest. In an earlier analysis of around 600 of the donors, most TCR beta V segments were observed in productive rearrangements about 90% or about 30% of the time, broadly matching IMGT annotations. Because the 87-base-pair reads could not distinguish some IMGT-functional V segments, including TRBV6-2 and TRBV6-3, those segments were excluded. A few of the identified cytomegalovirus-associated TCR beta chains were confirmed in vitro to be specific for cytomegalovirus antigens. A further reported finding was that TCR beta sequences accurately predicted the HLA-A and HLA-B alleles for most subjects in the first cohort. Correlated functional status among segregating V segments might reflect linkage disequilibrium, but an unknown experimental factor could not be ruled out. A later analysis found that HLA-associated TCR beta chains were more clonally expanded and had lower generation probabilities than equally common non-associated chains. A cluster of highly shared sequence variants was judged likely to be a technical artifact of the sequencing pipeline. According to a later genetic analysis, donors in an Asian-associated ancestry cluster had fewer N-insertions in productive TCRs than the approximately 670-donor mean. Because some donors lacked HLA typing at each locus, the association tests relied only on the typed subset. Because counts were too low, approximately 15 rarely observed V segments, including chromosome 9 orphons, were excluded from the earlier analysis of some 540 of the donors. Specific HLA alleles were associated with around 18,000 TCR beta sequences at a false discovery rate of 0.05 in a later analysis. The cohort was sequenced for TCR beta chains only, and without alpha or paired-chain data the features that could be detected were limited. The authors suggested that the approach could potentially be extended to other disease states and immunological phenotypes. V-gene and J-gene trimming of TCR beta chains was associated with a missense DCLRE1C variant in a later genetic analysis, and the association was replicated in an independent cohort. In a later analysis, several top co-occurrence clusters were reported to appear linked to parvovirus B19, influenza, CMV and Epstein-Barr virus. Most CMV-associated TCR beta chains appeared to be HLA-restricted in a later analysis, and the HLA associations seemed to be driven largely by CMV exposure. The only immune exposure information available for the cohort was CMV serostatus. Across donors, most TCR sequences were observed very rarely, whereas some public TCRs were present in many individuals. Strong co-occurrence of HLA alleles, especially DR and DQ, made assigning TCR associations to individual alleles difficult. The study gave a list of 150 to 200 TCR beta chains associated with cytomegalovirus.

V and J lose 3 bases and 1 base, and a span of 6 bases separates them. Measured from the cysteine to the phenylalanine, the CDR3 is 12 residues long. The sequence is cut down to CDR3 DNA, 36 bases in frame from base 1. Sequences SQVTM (CDR1) and ANQGSEA (CDR2) are obtained from the germline V gene. The cohort comprised some 700 healthy bone marrow donors. At the time of sampling, every cohort member was nominally healthy, though immune exposures that went unrecorded were likely present. The donor was CMV seronegative and belonged to the group of 320 or so seronegative cohort members. Every donor gave a peripheral blood sample, and the peripheral blood mononuclear cells from that sample were used for TCR beta sequencing. The Qiagen DNeasy Blood Extraction Kit was used to extract genomic DNA from the blood cell samples.

This TCR was sampled from a man aged 35 to 55 in good health and CMV-seronegative. Sequencing used PBMCs. The chain is assembled from TRBV29-1 and TRBJ1-1, and possibly TRBD1, on 5 matching bases. The CDR3 region: CSVEDKNTEAFF. The nucleotides are TGCAGCGTTGAGGACAAGAACACTGAAGCTTTCTTT.